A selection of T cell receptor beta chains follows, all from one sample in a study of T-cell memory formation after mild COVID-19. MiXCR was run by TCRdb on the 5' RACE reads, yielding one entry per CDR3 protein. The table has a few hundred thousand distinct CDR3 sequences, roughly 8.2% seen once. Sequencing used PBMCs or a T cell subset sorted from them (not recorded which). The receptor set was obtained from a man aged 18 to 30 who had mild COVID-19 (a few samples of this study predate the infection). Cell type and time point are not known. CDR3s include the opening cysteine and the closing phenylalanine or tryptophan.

CASNYGRGSYNEQFF	TRBJ2-1	TRBV6-5
CASSASGGSPGNEQFF	TRBJ2-1	TRBV10-2
CSAMGRSETQYF	TRBJ2-5	TRBV20-1
CASKRDADTQYF	TRBJ2-3	TRBV7-9
CSARKGLADDTQYF	TRBJ2-3	TRBV20-1
CASSPYDGTEAFF	TRBJ1-1	TRBV7-2
CASRTGEGEKLFF	TRBJ1-4	TRBV25-1
CSASHPGPEQFF	TRBJ2-1	TRBV20-1
CASSRKQDSHDNEQFF	TRBJ2-1	TRBV5-5
CASSQQDLAPEAFF	TRBJ1-1	TRBV4-3
CASSGSGGQISGELFF	TRBJ2-2	TRBV4-3
CASSVGTGVDAIQYF	TRBJ2-4	TRBV9
CASAGNEQFF	TRBJ2-1	TRBV9
CASSLRSGPSGNTIYF	TRBJ1-3	TRBV7-8
CASSYSRDRVTGELFF	TRBJ2-2	TRBV6-2/TRBV6-3
CASSLPTSGGLQETQYF	TRBJ2-5	TRBV12-3/TRBV12-4
CASIPGLRGELFF	TRBJ2-2	TRBV7-9
CASSLASRGNTEAFF	TRBJ1-1	TRBV5-4
CASSVQVMNTEAFF	TRBJ1-1	TRBV5-1
CASSWGLAGGPDTQYF	TRBJ2-3	TRBV5-4
CASSLGSGGFGADTQYF	TRBJ2-3	TRBV7-2
CSARGLAGKVGDF	TRBJ2-5	TRBV20-1
CASSQGAGGGWNTEAFF	TRBJ1-1	TRBV7-2
CAISESTSGVAKNIQYF	TRBJ2-4	TRBV10-3
CASSPYRAFVSLAFF	TRBJ1-1	TRBV28
CASSHAWDEQFF	TRBJ2-1	TRBV5-1
CASNGGVATRNEQFF	TRBJ2-1	TRBV7-9
CASSLEGAPEAFF	TRBJ1-1	TRBV5-1
CASSYVSENSPLHF	TRBJ1-6	TRBV28
CASSQEPGTGENEQFF	TRBJ2-1	TRBV4-1
CATSDPTTGGSYNEQFF	TRBJ2-1	TRBV24-1
CASSLTGGRVNYGYTF	TRBJ1-2	TRBV27
CASSEHRGQPQHF	TRBJ1-5	TRBV2
CASSQIAGGEGTDTQYF	TRBJ2-3	TRBV3-1
CASRTDSYEQYF	TRBJ2-7	TRBV12-3/TRBV12-4
CASSLGARTEAFF	TRBJ1-1	TRBV7-6
CASTSGGSSTDTQYF	TRBJ2-3	TRBV28
CASTLDRTEAFF	TRBJ1-1	TRBV12-3/TRBV12-4
CASSFLVAGGRSNEQFF	TRBJ2-1	TRBV7-2
CSADRGSSTDTQYF	TRBJ2-3	TRBV20-1
CSARQDRGGTDTQYF	TRBJ2-3	TRBV20-1
CASSEVGSPTDTQYF	TRBJ2-3	TRBV2
CASSTGLVRPQHF	TRBJ1-5	TRBV12-3/TRBV12-4
CASSPGRTNTEAFF	TRBJ1-1	TRBV18
CSAKRAGVETQYF	TRBJ2-5	TRBV20-1
CSALKGGPTEAFF	TRBJ1-1	TRBV20-1
CASSSGDRVSTEAFF	TRBJ1-1	TRBV7-2
CASSDILQGAVNTEAFF	TRBJ1-1	TRBV5-1
CASSYSTRQETQYF	TRBJ2-5	TRBV6-5
CASSPGTGGEKLFF	TRBJ1-4	TRBV14